Given below is one TCR beta chain in context. This sample was taken from a study of Graves' ophthalmopathy and Graves' hyperthyroidism. Researchers took RNA transcripts and amplified TCR beta CDR3 regions from them. HTBI-primed RT-PCR formed the first round, and a multiplex PCR formed the second. One entry per CDR3 protein, called by TCRdb with MiXCR from the multiplex PCR reads. This table has 500,000 to 700,000 distinct CDR3 sequences, 22% appearing once. The CDR3 runs 14 residues. With 6 bases removed from V and 3 bases from J, the gap between germline ends came to 18 bases. Germline loops: CDR1 DFQATT, CDR2 SNEGSKA (reference sequence).

The rearrangement uses TRBV20-1 and TRBJ2-7, with D possibly TRBD1 on 6 matching bases. The sample comprised peripheral blood. The TCR sequence derives from a woman in her late teens or twenties with stable Graves' hyperthyroidism. Some clones in this sample may be carry-over from other donors' samples. The CDR3 here is CSAAQLGAIYEQYF. For the CDR3, the DNA is TGCAGTGCCGCGCAACTGGGGGCGATCTACGAGCAGTACTTC.